There are a few counts of the clone carrying this TCR beta chain. Its cognate antigen is unknown. The sample belongs to a study of T cells in localized non-small cell lung cancer. Study-wide results and limits: Turning up in adjacent lung were a median approximately 60 of the top 100 tumor clones. Sequencing was limited to one tumor region, leaving the possibility of heterogeneity open.

The repertoire was sequenced with immunoSEQ multiplex PCR; TCRdb's copy has only in-frame clones and lacks some. The table shows 2,500 to 3,000 clones, with around 30% occurring only once. The V and J ends lost 3 bases and 0 bases respectively, with 5 bases between them. CDR1 LNHDA and CDR2 SQIVND come from the germline V gene (reference sequence). The CDR3 contains 13 residues. The receptor was derived from a female donor older than 55 with stage II squamous cell lung carcinoma. The input for sequencing was lung tumor tissue, taken before any cancer treatment. V usage is TRBV19 and J usage is TRBJ1-1; D is uncertain. The CDR3 DNA reads as TGTGCCAGTAGTATCGCCCTGAACACTGAAGCTTTCTTT. Protein product: CASSIALNTEAFF. The whole variable domain, remainder taken from reference TRBV19 and TRBJ1-1, is DGGITQSPKYLFRKEGQNVTLSCEQNLNHDAMYWYRQDPGQGLRLIYYSQIVNDFQKGDIAEGYSVSREKKESFPLTVTSAQKNPTAFYLCASSIALNTEAFFGQGTRLTVV.